This T cell receptor (beta chain) emerged from a study of healthy donors' naive CD4 and CD8 T cells. A linear amplification protocol produced the TCR libraries from around 510 ng of total RNA. TCRdb recomputed calls from the reads with MiXCR, one row per CDR3 protein. The sample includes approximately 180,000 distinct CDR3 sequences, over 60% of them seen just once. CDR1 and CDR2 from the germline V gene are MNHEY and SMNVEV (reference sequence). CDR3 length: 14 amino acids. The ends were cut back, 5 bases at V and 0 bases at J, with 11 bases in the middle. The source of this sequence is a pool of human donors in good health; the sample pools cells from several healthy donors. The sample was naive CD4+ and CD8+ T cells sorted from blood, pooled from several donors. The chain has TRBV27 and TRBJ2-7; D is uncertain. In nucleotides, the CDR3 is TGTGCCAGCAGTGTGAGGATTAGCTCCTACGAGCAGTACTTC. Amino acids: CASSVRISSYEQYF.